A selection of T cell receptor beta chains follows, all from one sample in a study of control samples from healthy donors and cancer patients. Libraries were prepared by immunoSEQ multiplex PCR; TCRdb keeps only in-frame clonotypes and omits some of them. Here the sample spans 75,000 to 80,000 clones, around 90% being singletons. Source material: PBMCs. The receptor source for this set is a woman between 50 and 59 years old with colorectal cancer. CDR3s include the opening cysteine and the closing phenylalanine or tryptophan. D genes are given only for firm matches. The listing skips clone size in some rows; elsewhere it reads once, few, many or a size class.

v_gene	d_gene	j_gene	abundance	CDR3aa	CDR3nt
TRBV7-6	TRBD2	TRBJ2-1	NA	CASSLGLDNEQFF	TGTGCCAGCAGCCTTGGACTAGACAATGAGCAGTTCTTC
TRBV4-3	NA	TRBJ1-2	NA	CASSQASSNIYGYTF	TGCGCCAGCAGCCAAGCCTCTTCCAATATCTATGGCTACACCTTC
TRBV4-1	NA	TRBJ1-1	NA	CASSQAAHSNTEAFF	TGCGCCAGCAGCCAAGCAGCCCACAGTAACACTGAAGCTTTCTTT
TRBV28	NA	TRBJ1-5	once	CASSREGNGQPQHF	TGTGCCAGCTCCCGGGAGGGGAACGGGCAGCCCCAGCATTTT
TRBV12-3/TRBV12-4	NA	TRBJ1-2	NA	CASSLGFGYTF	TGTGCCAGCAGTCTAGGGTTTGGCTACACCTTC
TRBV6-5	TRBD2	TRBJ2-5	NA	CASSSILGGAETQYF	TGTGCCAGCAGTTCGATCCTCGGGGGGGCGGAGACCCAGTACTTC
TRBV6-5	TRBD1	TRBJ2-1	NA	CASSYTGQGVANEQFF	TGTGCCAGCAGTTACACGGGACAGGGGGTTGCCAATGAGCAGTTCTTC
TRBV5-1	NA	TRBJ2-2	few	CASSLISENTGELFF	TGCGCCAGCAGCTTGATAAGTGAGAACACCGGGGAGCTGTTTTTT
TRBV6-5	NA	TRBJ2-3	NA	CASSYSTSPSTDTQYF	TGTGCCAGCAGTTACTCGACCAGTCCAAGCACAGATACGCAGTATTTT
TRBV6-5	NA	TRBJ1-3	NA	CASSYSKQAARNTIYF	TGTGCCAGCAGTTACTCTAAACAGGCGGCTCGAAACACCATATATTTT
TRBV30	NA	TRBJ1-2	NA	CAWMAGGIYGYTF	TGTGCCTGGATGGCCGGGGGAATCTATGGCTACACCTTC
TRBV10-3	NA	TRBJ2-5	once	CATKLDEETQYF	TGTGCCACCAAACTAGATGAGGAGACCCAGTACTTC
TRBV5-8	NA	TRBJ1-5	NA	CASSFPGASQPQHF	TGTGCCAGCAGCTTTCCTGGGGCTTCCCAGCCCCAGCATTTT
TRBV20-1	NA	TRBJ2-3	NA	CSARRDTQYF	TGCAGTGCTAGACGGGATACGCAGTATTTT
TRBV18	NA	TRBJ2-5	few	CASSPESGSGTQYF	TGTGCCAGCTCACCCGAGTCAGGGTCCGGGACCCAGTACTTC
TRBV13	TRBD1	TRBJ1-2	once	CASRGDRGNGYTF	TGTGCCAGCAGGGGGGACAGGGGGAACGGCTACACCTTC
TRBV14	NA	TRBJ2-3	NA	CASSQLRGGLLDTQYF	TGTGCCAGCAGCCAACTCAGGGGCGGGCTTCTCGATACGCAGTATTTT
TRBV6-2/TRBV6-3	NA	TRBJ2-4	few	CASSYSGQSHKNIQYF	TGTGCCAGCAGTTACTCTGGACAGAGCCATAAAAACATTCAGTACTTC
TRBV7-8	NA	TRBJ1-6	NA	CASSLDSGRSSPLHF	TGTGCCAGCAGCTTAGATAGTGGAAGGAGTTCACCCCTCCACTTT
TRBV9	NA	TRBJ1-2	NA	CASSATGLDNYGYTF	TGTGCCAGCAGCGCCACCGGGCTTGATAACTATGGCTACACCTTC
TRBV7-2	TRBD2	TRBJ2-2	NA	CASSVRAAGANTGELFF	TGTGCCAGCAGCGTTAGGGCGGCGGGGGCGAACACCGGGGAGCTGTTTTTT
TRBV5-4	NA	TRBJ1-2	NA	CASSQPSGSEYGYTF	TGTGCCAGCAGTCAACCCTCGGGGTCAGAGTATGGCTACACCTTC